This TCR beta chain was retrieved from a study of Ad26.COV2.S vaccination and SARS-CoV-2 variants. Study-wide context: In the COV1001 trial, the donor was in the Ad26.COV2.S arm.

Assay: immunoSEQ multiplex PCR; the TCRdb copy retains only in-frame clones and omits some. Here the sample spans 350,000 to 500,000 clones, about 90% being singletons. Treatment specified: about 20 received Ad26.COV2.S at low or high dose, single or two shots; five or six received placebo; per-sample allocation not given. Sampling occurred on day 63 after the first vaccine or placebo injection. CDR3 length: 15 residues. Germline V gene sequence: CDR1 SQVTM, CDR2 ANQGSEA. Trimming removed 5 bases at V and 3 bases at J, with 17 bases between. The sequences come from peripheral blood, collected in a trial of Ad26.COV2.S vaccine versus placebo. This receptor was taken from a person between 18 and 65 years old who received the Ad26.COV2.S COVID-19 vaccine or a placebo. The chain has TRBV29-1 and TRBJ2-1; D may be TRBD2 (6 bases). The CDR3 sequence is CSVLDGGGIYNEQFF. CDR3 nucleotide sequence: TGCAGCGTTCTGGATGGCGGCGGGATCTACAATGAGCAGTTCTTC.